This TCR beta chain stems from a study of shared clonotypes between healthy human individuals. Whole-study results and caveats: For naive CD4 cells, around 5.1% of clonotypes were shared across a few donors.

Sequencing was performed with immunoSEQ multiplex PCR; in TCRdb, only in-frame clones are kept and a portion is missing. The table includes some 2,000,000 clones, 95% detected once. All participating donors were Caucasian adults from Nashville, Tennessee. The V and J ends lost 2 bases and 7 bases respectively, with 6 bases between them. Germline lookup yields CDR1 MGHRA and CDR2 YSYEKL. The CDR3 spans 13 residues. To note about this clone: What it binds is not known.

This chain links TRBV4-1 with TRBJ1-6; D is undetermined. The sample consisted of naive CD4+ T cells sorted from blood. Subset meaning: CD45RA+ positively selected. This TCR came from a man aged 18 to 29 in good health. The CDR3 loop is CASSQTRNSPLHF. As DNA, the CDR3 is TGCGCCAGCAGCCAAACTCGAAATTCACCCCTCCACTTT.